The 14 T cell receptor beta chains reported below all come from one sample, sequenced in a study of cytomegalovirus exposure and HLA in healthy donors (dated 2017 in TCRdb). Library preparation was by the immunoSEQ multiplex PCR assay. A mixture of 60 forward primers for TCR Vbeta segments and 13 reverse primers for TCR Jbeta segments was used in the multiplex PCR. TCRdb obtained this table from immuneACCESS and retained in-frame rearrangements with V and J assigned. These tables miss some clones; where compared with another copy, unresolved V genes account for less than half of the shortfall, and the remainder is unexplained. Counted in this sample were under 200,000 clones; around four fifths of them appeared once. The ten largest clones take up about 1.7% of the sample. Sequencing was carried out using PBMCs. Receptors were obtained from a man between 35 and 55 years old in good health and CMV-seropositive.

The gene calls are TRBV9 and TRBJ2-1; TRBD2 matches at 8 bases. The V segment lost 4 bases and the J segment 9 bases; nucleotides outside the gene matches: 3. From germline, CDR1 is SGDLS and CDR2 YYNGEE. CDR3 length: 12 residues. The CDR3 sequence is CASSHGGGEQFF. Written as DNA, the CDR3 is TGTGCCAGCAGCCACGGGGGGGGTGAGCAGTTCTTC.

A few counts support this clone. V usage is TRBV6-5 and J usage is TRBJ1-2; 11 bases map to TRBD1. This CDR3 has 14 residues. Germline lookup yields CDR1 MNHEY and CDR2 SVGAGI. The ends lost 5 bases at V and 8 bases at J; junction bases unmatched: 7. The CDR3, as DNA: TGTGCCAGCAGTCCGCGGGGACAGGGGGGAGGCTACACCTTC. Protein product: CASSPRGQGGGYTF.

Written as DNA, the CDR3 is TGTGCCAGCAGTGCCTTGGGACAGTCGAACACTGAAGCTTTCTTT. Residues: CASSALGQSNTEAFF. This chain uses TRBV2 with TRBJ1-1; 7 bases agree with TRBD1. The length of the CDR3 is 15 residues. The V gene's germline CDR1 is SNHLY and CDR2 FYNNEI. V was pared by 4 bases and J by 1 base, with 6 bases of the junction left unmatched.

J is TRBJ2-2 and V is TRBV9; TRBD1 matches 8 bases. The CDR3 totals 14 residues. After removal of 3 bases from V and 15 bases from J, the junction contained 13 bases not matched to a gene. In germline, CDR1 is SGDLS, CDR2 YYNGEE. The DNA of the CDR3 is TGTGCCAGCAGCGGGCCTCAGGGGGCGGGTATGATGTTTTTT. The encoded protein is CASSGPQGAGMMFF. Based on the CDR3 plus reference TRBV9 and TRBJ2-2, the full variable domain is DSGVTQTPKHLITATGQRVTLRCSPRSGDLSVYWYQQSLDQGLQFLIQYYNGEERAKGNILERFSAQQFPDLHSELNLSSLELGDSALYFCASSGPQGAGMMFFGEGSRLTVL.

The CDR3 protein is CASSESDQGTYGYTF. In DNA form, the CDR3 reads TGTGCCAGCAGTGAAAGCGATCAGGGGACCTATGGCTACACCTTC. V and J are TRBV6-4 and TRBJ1-2; perhaps TRBD1 as D (6 bases). The CDR3 consists of 15 residues. V was trimmed by 3 bases and J by 4 bases, leaving 15 bases between them. The germline CDR1 and CDR2 sequences are MRHNA and SNTAGT.

The chain employs TRBV28 and TRBJ2-1; the match to TRBD2 covers 15 bases. V lost 6 bases, J lost 0 bases, and 3 bases stayed unmatched. The germline V gene encodes CDR1 MDHEN and CDR2 SYDVKM. There are 17 residues in the CDR3. For the CDR3, the DNA is TGTGCCAGCAGGGGACTAGCGGGAGGAGGCTCCTACAATGAGCAGTTCTTC. As protein: CASRGLAGGGSYNEQFF. The full variable domain, completed using reference TRBV28 and TRBJ2-1, is DVKVTQSSRYLVKRTGEKVFLECVQDMDHENMFWYRQDPGLGLRLIYFSYDVKMKEKGDIPEGYSVSREKKERFSLILESASTNQTSMYLCASRGLAGGGSYNEQFFGPGTRLTVL.

This clone was counted a few times. The rearrangement uses TRBV27 and TRBJ2-1, with 13 positions matching TRBD2. CDR1 is MNHEY and CDR2 is SMNVEV in the germline V gene (reference sequence). CDR3 length: 15 residues. The ends lost 8 bases at V and 9 bases at J; junction bases unmatched: 10. For the CDR3, the DNA is TGTGCCAGCGTTAGGGGACTAGCGGGATTTGGTGAGCAGTTCTTC. This translates into CASVRGLAGFGEQFF.

V usage is TRBV6-1 and J usage is TRBJ1-1; 10 bases map to TRBD1. Germline V gives CDR1 MNHNS, CDR2 SASEGT. This CDR3 is 15 amino acids long. The V segment lost 5 bases and the J segment 3 bases; nucleotides outside the gene matches: 6. The DNA for the CDR3 is TGTGCCAGCAGTCAGGGACAGGGGACATACACTGAAGCTTTCTTT. Its translation is CASSQGQGTYTEAFF.

V and J are TRBV5-1 and TRBJ1-2, with 7 bases aligning to TRBD1. V shed 5 bases, J shed 4 bases, and the junction held 11 bases outside the gene matches. This CDR3 contains 15 residues. Germline-derived CDR1 and CDR2 are SGHRS and YFSETQ. CDR3 residues: CASRYVLQGSYGYTF. The CDR3 bases are TGCGCCAGCAGATACGTTTTACAGGGGAGCTATGGCTACACCTTC.

Only a few counts were recorded for this clone. V usage is TRBV11-2 and J usage is TRBJ2-2, with D uncertain. The CDR3 totals 14 residues. Trimming took off 5 bases at V and 4 bases at J, with 11 bases between the two ends. Looked up from germline, CDR1 is SGHAT and CDR2 is FQNNGV. As DNA, the CDR3 is TGTGCCAGCAGCCTCGGGTGGAGCACCGGGGAGCTGTTTTTT. This sequence encodes CASSLGWSTGELFF.

The rearrangement links TRBV5-4 to TRBJ1-4, with 7 bases matching TRBD1. The length of the CDR3 is 15 residues. Trimming took 1 base from V and 7 from J; bases not matched to a gene: 7. CDR1 is SGHNT and CDR2 is YYREEE in the germline V gene (reference sequence). The CDR3 protein is CASSLRGGSSEKLFF. The CDR3 coding sequence is TGTGCCAGCAGCTTGCGAGGGGGCTCGAGTGAAAAACTGTTTTTT. Full variable domain (outside the CDR3, taken from reference TRBV5-4 and TRBJ1-4): ETGVTQSPTHLIKTRGQQVTLRCSSQSGHNTVSWYQQALGQGPQFIFQYYREEENGRGNFPPRFSGLQFPNYSSELNVNALELDDSALYLCASSLRGGSSEKLFFGSGTQLSVL.

This clone was observed a handful of times. The chain is built from TRBV6-6 and TRBJ2-7; D possibly corresponds to TRBD2 (6 bases). CDR1 and CDR2 from the germline V gene are MNHNY and SVGAGI (reference sequence). There are 15 residues in the CDR3. With 7 bases removed from V and 5 bases from J, the gap between germline ends came to 21 bases. CDR3 sequence reads: CASTFVKGRFDEQYF. The CDR3 nucleotides read TGTGCCAGCACCTTTGTGAAGGGGAGGTTCGACGAGCAGTACTTC.

CDR3 residues: CASSSGEGWRYEAFF. In nucleotides, the CDR3 is TGTGCCAGCAGCTCAGGGGAGGGGTGGAGGTACGAAGCTTTCTTT. The rearrangement links TRBV7-2 to TRBJ1-1, with a possible D match to TRBD1 (6 bases). V gave up 4 bases and J gave up 8 bases, with 20 bases separating them. Per the germline V gene, CDR1 is SGHTA and CDR2 is FQGNSA. This CDR3 has 15 amino acids.

This clone turned up a few times. The chain carries TRBV18 and TRBJ2-3; 9 positions agree with TRBD1. In germline, CDR1 is KGHSH, CDR2 LQKENI. This CDR3 is built from 15 residues. Losses at the gene ends were 4 bases for V and 1 base for J; bases not matched to a gene: 3. CDR3 region: CASSLRDRGTDTQYF. The CDR3 coding sequence is TGTGCCAGCTCACTCCGGGACAGGGGCACAGATACGCAGTATTTT.